This entry concerns a single TCR beta chain. This specimen comes from a study of blood T cell repertoires in COVID-19. Study overall: Material from acute and convalescent COVID-19 was sourced from the United States, Italy and Spain. In each case, the material was cDNA or gDNA derived from T cells, B-cell-depleted T cells, or PBMCs.

V dropped 4 bases and J dropped 4; count of bases not matched to a gene: 5. This CDR3 is built from 14 residues. CDR1 is SGHTA and CDR2 is FQGTGA in the germline V gene. Original data processing: Quantification of nucleated cells was approximated via reference gene primer amplification. Libraries were prepared by immunoSEQ multiplex PCR; TCRdb keeps only in-frame clonotypes and omits some of them. That table gives V, J and clone size, and the DNA gave D and trimming. The table records roughly 130,000 clones, roughly three quarters of them present only once. The chain is built from TRBV7-3 and TRBJ1-1; 8 bases map to TRBD1. The sample comprised peripheral blood. This receptor was taken from an older woman with COVID-19, enrolled during active disease. CDR3 bases: TGTGCCAGCAGCTCCCGACAGGGGAGCACTGAAGCTTTCTTT. Translated, it gives CASSSRQGSTEAFF. Full variable domain (outside the CDR3, taken from reference TRBV7-3 and TRBJ1-1): GAGVSQTPSNKVTEKGKYVELRCDPISGHTALYWYRQSLGQGPEFLIYFQGTGAADDSGLPNDRFFAVRPEGSVSTLKIQRTERGDSAVYLCASSSRQGSTEAFFGQGTRLTVV.